Sequencing of this TCR beta chain was carried out in a study of blood T cell repertoires in COVID-19 (dated by TCRdb to between 2020 and 2021). Regarding the research as a whole: The collaborator samples originated in the United States, Italy and Spain and spanned the acute and convalescent phases of COVID-19. The repertoires were released in a freely available public database intended as a resource for research on the immune response to SARS-CoV-2. Deeply sampled blood TCRbeta repertoires from subjects exposed to, actively infected with, or recovered from COVID-19 were included in the dataset. Where available, HLA class I and class II types were obtained from metadata supplied by the sample provider rather than from assay-based typing. The material from the prospective study consisted of cDNA or gDNA derived from T cells, B-cell-depleted T cells, or PBMCs. Samples came from the ongoing ImmuneRACE study (first 160 participants) plus 1,254 subjects from 6 global collaborators. The sample metadata nearly always contained a de-identified subject ID, COVID-19 status, age in years and sex. Summary of the overall study and its limitations: How much clinical and demographic metadata was included differed by source and by participant, and the metadata was provided uncurated.

V trim: 5 bases; J trim: 2 bases; unmatched bases: 8. The germline V gene gives CDR1 as SNHLY and CDR2 as FYNNEI. The CDR3 runs 15 amino acids, cysteine and phenylalanine included. The retained sequence is limited to the CDR3, 45 bases, with the frame set at the first base. Whole blood was collected in K2EDTA tubes by collaborating institutions according to the institutions' own protocols. Collaborator samples were shipped for TCRbeta analysis as frozen whole blood, isolated PBMCs, or DNA extracted from either sample type. TCRbeta CDR3 regions were amplified from genomic DNA using the immunoSEQ Assay, a bias-controlled multiplex PCR. The study's processing was this. The number of nucleated cells in each sample was estimated from the amplification of reference gene primers within the assay. To quantify the absolute abundance of each unique TCRbeta CDR3 rearrangement, sequence reads were collapsed and filtered. Productive Simpson clonality was computed per sample as the square root of Simpson's diversity index over productive rearrangements. What TCRdb holds here is the immuneACCESS table cut down to in-frame rearrangements. Part of the clones is not present; checked against another copy, under half of the missing clones reflect an unresolved V gene, and the others are unexplained. V and J calls and clone size are copied from that table; D and trimming were computed from the DNA. Across this sample there are 120,000 to 150,000 clones, with over 80% seen only once. The top ten clones comprise 8% to 13% of the sample.

In the case of this clone: This receptor's antigen is unknown. No much larger clone exists at a distance of one base, and base qualities are not known.

The rearranged chain carries TRBV2 and TRBJ1-2; the central 7 bases match TRBD1. This clonotype was sampled from an elderly woman with acute or convalescent COVID-19. Sequencing was carried out using peripheral blood. The CDR3 reads as follows: CASSSRGQANYGYTF. The nucleotide sequence reads as follows: TGTGCCAGCAGTTCCCGTGGACAGGCGAACTATGGCTACACCTTC.